This T cell receptor (beta chain) was sequenced during a study of blood T cell repertoires in COVID-19. TCRdb's copy holds only in-frame clones and misses some; the assay was immunoSEQ multiplex PCR. The table includes approximately 200,000 clones, around 87% detected once. Germline V gene lookup returns CDR1 KGHDR and CDR2 SFDVKD. The CDR3 has 16 residues. With 0 bases removed from V and 5 bases from J, the gap between germline ends came to 14 bases. The source is a man aged 25 to 40 in a cohort exposed to, infected with or recovered from COVID-19 (not recorded which). The sequencing sample was made of PBMCs or T cells enriched from blood (not recorded which). V and J are TRBV24-1 and TRBJ2-3; tentative D call: TRBD1 (6 bases). The CDR3 DNA reads as TGTGCCACCAGTGATTTGAGGGCAGGGGAAATAGATACGCAGTATTTT. Its protein is CATSDLRAGEIDTQYF.